This TCR beta chain appears in the sequencing data of a study of T cell clonotyping in hematopoietic cell transplantation. This CDR3 comprises 16 residues. The V gene's germline CDR1 is SNHLY and CDR2 FYNNEI. Trimming removed 5 bases at V and 0 bases at J, with 13 bases between. The data were produced by immunoSEQ multiplex PCR, yet TCRdb's version contains in-frame clones alone and is incomplete. The sample has fewer than 100,000 clones; 90% to 97% are singletons. Time point reported: recipient sample about 28 days before transplant, after cytoreduction. The source is a woman between 50 and 59 years old with acute myeloid leukemia. Some clones in this sample may be carry-over from other donors' samples. The specimen comprised peripheral blood mononuclear cells, sampled before stem cell transplant. V gene TRBV2 combines with J gene TRBJ2-2; the D gene is possibly TRBD1 (5 bases). This CDR3 is CASSIDRIANTGELFF. Written as DNA, the CDR3 is TGTGCCAGCAGTATCGACAGAATCGCGAACACCGGGGAGCTGTTTTTT.